Below are 23 T cell receptor beta chains sequenced from a single sample in a study of blood T cell repertoires in COVID-19. TCRdb's table, derived via immunoSEQ multiplex PCR, lists solely in-frame clones and lacks some. The data contain around 300,000 clones, around 88% of them singletons. The specimen sequenced was peripheral blood. These receptors all stem from a man aged 25-40 years with active or convalescent COVID-19.

The genes are TRBV30 and TRBJ1-4, with 7 bases identical to TRBD1. Germline values: CDR1 GTSNPN, CDR2 SVGIG (reference sequence). The CDR3 loop spans 17 amino acids. Germline trimming cut 0 bases from V and 5 bases from J; bases unmatched to any gene: 12. The CDR3 DNA is TGTGCCTGGAGTGTCCCCCTCACAGGGGTGATGAATGAAAAACTGTTTTTT. Translated, it gives CAWSVPLTGVMNEKLFF.

The rearrangement joins TRBV11-1 to TRBJ1-2; D possibly corresponds to TRBD1 (6 bases). Between the trimmed V and J ends, which lost 5 bases and 6 bases, there was a span of 19 bases. The CDR3 is 15 residues long. The germline CDR1 and CDR2 sequences are SGHAT and FQDESV (reference sequence). In nucleotides, the CDR3 is TGTGCCAGCAGCCCAAGCCGACAGGAACGGCATGGCTACACCTTC. It codes for CASSPSRQERHGYTF.

There are many counts of this clone. This rearrangement joins TRBV6-5 to TRBJ2-1; 12 positions match TRBD2. The germline gives CDR1 MNHEY, CDR2 SVGAGI. With V trimmed by 4 bases and J by 13 bases, 14 bases remained unmatched. The CDR3 has 16 amino acids. The CDR3 reads CASSSPSGRAMSEQFF. CDR3 DNA sequence: TGTGCCAGCAGTTCGCCTAGCGGGAGGGCCATGAGCGAACAGTTCTTC.

This chain's CDR3 is CASSLMWQKYNSPLHF. CDR3 nucleotide sequence: TGTGCCAGCAGTTTGATGTGGCAGAAATATAATTCACCCCTCCACTTT. The chain couples TRBV28 to TRBJ1-6; unclear D gene. This CDR3 has 16 amino acids. Trimming stripped 3 bases from V and 4 bases from J, with 13 bases between. Germline V gives CDR1 MDHEN, CDR2 SYDVKM.

In DNA form, the CDR3 reads TGTGCCAGTACCGTTAGCGGGGGGGTTTACAATGAGCAGTTCTTC. It is translated as CASTVSGGVYNEQFF. J is TRBJ2-1 and V is TRBV19, with 11 bases that match TRBD2. CDR3 size: 15 residues. From germline, CDR1 is LNHDA and CDR2 SQIVND (reference sequence). V was clipped by 7 bases and J by 4 bases; unmatched bases: 6.

The genes are TRBV9 and TRBJ2-3; 10 bases agree with TRBD2. The germline gives CDR1 SGDLS, CDR2 YYNGEE. The CDR3 is made up of 16 amino acids. J lost 2 bases, V lost 0 bases, and 3 bases had no gene match. The chain's CDR3 is CASSVGAGGFTDTQYF. CDR3 in DNA: TGTGCCAGCAGCGTAGGAGCGGGAGGGTTCACAGATACGCAGTATTTT.

The chain is built from TRBV7-8 and TRBJ1-2, with 8 bases identical to TRBD1. The germline V gene has CDR1 SGHVS and CDR2 FQNEAQ. This CDR3 is built from 17 residues. Trimming took 5 bases from V and 2 from J; bases not matched to a gene: 13. The CDR3 sequence is CASSLTLPGQENYGYTF. CDR3 bases: TGTGCCAGCAGCCTGACTCTTCCGGGACAGGAAAACTATGGCTACACCTTC.

The V gene is TRBV6-5, the J gene TRBJ1-3, with unresolved D. V was cut by 8 bases and J by 8 bases, with 16 bases left in between. CDR3 length equals 13 residues. Germline CDR1 MNHEY, CDR2 SVGAGI. In nucleotides, the CDR3 is TGTGCCAGCTGCACCCTTCCGGCGGACACCATATATTTT. This sequence encodes CASCTLPADTIYF.

The V and J genes are TRBV16 and TRBJ1-2; tentatively, D is TRBD1 (6 bases). The CDR3 sequence is 13 residues long. CDR1 is KGHSY, CDR2 FQNENV, per germline. V was cut by 6 bases and J by 3 bases, with 11 bases left in between. The CDR3 loop reads CASSLQGDYGYTF. In DNA, the CDR3 is TGTGCCAGCAGTCTACAGGGCGACTATGGCTACACCTTC.

The rearrangement links TRBV11-2 to TRBJ1-1, with unresolved D. Between the trimmed V and J ends, which lost 6 bases and 1 base, there was a span of 12 bases. The length of the CDR3 is 14 residues. Germline V gives CDR1 SGHAT, CDR2 FQNNGV. CDR3 sequence reads: CASSSESGNTEAFF. CDR3 sequence (DNA): TGTGCCAGCAGTTCAGAGTCGGGGAACACTGAAGCTTTCTTT. Combining the CDR3 with reference TRBV11-2 and TRBJ1-1 gives the whole variable domain EAGVAQSPRYKIIEKRQSVAFWCNPISGHATLYWYQQILGQGPKLLIQFQNNGVVDDSQLPKDRFSAERLKGVDSTLKIQPAKLEDSAVYLCASSSESGNTEAFFGQGTRLTVV.

This chain connects TRBV29-1 to TRBJ2-7, with 7 nucleotides matching TRBD1. Germline CDR1 and CDR2: SQVTM and ANQGSEA. The CDR3 sequence is 14 residues long. With 4 bases clipped from V and 0 bases from J, the junction kept 6 bases outside the gene matches. The CDR3 is CSVVPGTVSYEQYF. The DNA for the CDR3 is TGCAGCGTTGTCCCTGGGACAGTCTCCTACGAGCAGTACTTC.

In this sample, this clone turned up a few times. V usage is TRBV11-2 and J usage is TRBJ1-6, with D possibly TRBD1 on 5 matching bases. The CDR3 sequence is 15 residues long. Per germline, CDR1 SGHAT and CDR2 FQNNGV. With 4 bases removed from V and 10 bases from J, the gap between germline ends came to 17 bases. In DNA form, the CDR3 reads TGTGCCAGCAGCTCAATTTCGGGGGATAGGTCACCCCTCCACTTT. This gives the protein CASSSISGDRSPLHF.

This chain links TRBV10-2 with TRBJ2-1; no clear D gene. Germline CDR1 reads WSHSY; CDR2 reads SAAADI. Trimming shortened V by 0 bases and J by 0 bases, and 9 bases separated the two germline ends. This CDR3 has 16 amino acids. The CDR3 region has the DNA TGCGCCAGCAGTGAGTCGGCGAGGTCCTCCTACAATGAGCAGTTCTTC. Protein: CASSESARSSYNEQFF.

Worth noting for this clone: The sample carries other DNA sequences with the same CDR3. The chain carries TRBV2 and TRBJ1-2; 10 nucleotides agree with TRBD1. J lost 8 bases, V lost 0 bases, and 9 bases had no gene match. Germline lookup yields CDR1 SNHLY and CDR2 FYNNEI. This CDR3 has 16 amino acids. CDR3 bases: TGTGCCAGCAGTGAAGCGCTTCGTGACAGGGGGCGCGGCTACACCTTC. Translating gives CASSEALRDRGRGYTF. Supplemented by reference TRBV2 and TRBJ1-2, the full variable domain reads EPEVTQTPSHQVTQMGQEVILRCVPISNHLYFYWYRQILGQKVEFLVSFYNNEISEKSEIFDDQFSVERPDGSNFTLKIRSTKLEDSAMYFCASSEALRDRGRGYTFGSGTRLTVV.

The chain is built from TRBV12-3 or TRBV12-4 and TRBJ2-7, with D possibly matching TRBD1 (5 bases). CDR3 size: 13 residues. Trimming shortened V by 5 bases and J by 2 bases, and 10 bases separated the two germline ends. The CDR3 DNA follows: TGTGCCAGCAGTCCACAGGCTGCCTACGAGCAGTACTTC. Protein: CASSPQAAYEQYF.

The V call is TRBV6-5, the J call TRBJ1-5, with D unresolved. This CDR3 has 14 amino acids. Trimming left V 7 bases short and J 3 bases short, with 13 bases between. Germline loops: CDR1 MNHEY, CDR2 SVGAGI. CDR3 nucleotide sequence: TGTGCCAGCATCGAGGGCGGAATCAATCAGCCCCAGCATTTT. It is translated as CASIEGGINQPQHF.

This chain connects TRBV10-3 to TRBJ2-1; 7 nucleotides align to TRBD1. Germline CDR1 is ENHRY and CDR2 is SYGVKD. The trim removed 10 bases at V and 4 bases at J, leaving 10 bases unmatched. The CDR3 loop spans 14 amino acids. The CDR3 sequence: CATNPDREYNEQFF. CDR3 nucleotides: TGTGCCACCAACCCCGACAGGGAATACAATGAGCAGTTCTTC.

The chain links TRBV4-2 to TRBJ1-1; D possibly corresponds to TRBD1 (6 bases). The CDR3 runs to 16 residues. Germline V lookup: CDR1 LGHNA, CDR2 YNFKEQ. V was trimmed by 5 bases and J by 4 bases, leaving 20 bases between them. CDR3 sequence (DNA): TGTGCCAGCAGCGAAAGTTTCAACAACAGGGCCACTGAAGCTTTCTTT. This gives the protein CASSESFNNRATEAFF.

The chain carries TRBV4-2 and TRBJ1-2, with D perhaps matching TRBD1 (5 bases). The CDR3 is 13 amino acids. Trimming cost V 0 bases and J 8 bases, with 10 bases left between them. The V gene's germline CDR1 is LGHNA and CDR2 YNFKEQ. As DNA, the CDR3 is TGTGCCAGCAGCCAAGAATACAGGAAGGGCTACACCTTC. Protein: CASSQEYRKGYTF.

This chain links TRBV5-6 with TRBJ1-1, with 8 bases aligning to TRBD1. From germline, CDR1 is SGHDT and CDR2 YYEEEE. There are 15 residues in the CDR3. V lost 4 bases, J lost 1 base, and 6 bases stayed unmatched. The CDR3 DNA follows: TGTGCCAGCAGCCCAGGGGGCCACACGAACACTGAAGCTTTCTTT. Residues: CASSPGGHTNTEAFF.

This clone was seen only once. This chain joins TRBV19 and TRBJ1-5; 9 nucleotides match TRBD1. The V gene's germline CDR1 is LNHDA and CDR2 SQIVND (reference sequence). Germline trimming cut 7 bases from V and 0 bases from J; bases unmatched to any gene: 4. The CDR3 covers 15 residues. The chain's CDR3 is CASTGTGISNQPQHF. In DNA form, the CDR3 reads TGTGCCAGTACTGGGACAGGGATTAGCAATCAGCCCCAGCATTTT.

The chain uses TRBV3-1 (or the pseudogene TRBV3-2) and TRBJ2-7; TRBD1 aligns across 8 bases. CDR3 size: 14 residues. With V trimmed by 5 bases and J by 4 bases, 7 bases remained unmatched. CDR1 and CDR2 from the germline V gene are LGHDT and YNNKEL (reference sequence). Here the CDR3 reads CASSLRDRHYEQYF. The CDR3 nucleotides read TGTGCCAGCAGCTTACGGGACAGGCATTACGAGCAGTACTTC.

The chain has TRBV29-1 and TRBJ1-1; 8 positions match TRBD1. The trim removed 4 bases at V and 11 bases at J, leaving 9 bases unmatched. CDR3 size: 12 residues. Germline V gene sequence: CDR1 SQVTM, CDR2 ANQGSEA. CDR3 DNA: TGCAGCGTTGCAGGGGGCGGCCTGTTGGCTTTCTTT. It translates to CSVAGGGLLAFF.